The 14 T cell receptor beta chains presented below share a single source sample, sequenced in a study of technical replicates of blood from a few donors. Libraries were prepared by immunoSEQ multiplex PCR; TCRdb keeps only in-frame clonotypes and omits some of them. The sample has some 15,000 clones; almost 85% are singletons. The sequencing input was PBMCs. These receptors came from a human donor in good health.

This chain joins TRBV29-1 and TRBJ2-2; D may be TRBD2 (5 bases). The CDR3 is made up of 16 amino acids. V gave up 0 bases and J gave up 1 base, with 12 bases separating them. Germline loops: CDR1 SQVTM, CDR2 ANQGSEA. The CDR3 reads CSVEDRRGLNTGELFF. The CDR3, as DNA: TGCAGCGTTGAAGATCGGAGAGGACTGAACACCGGGGAGCTGTTTTTT.

In the case of this clone: Other DNA sequences from this sample encode an identical CDR3 as well. In nucleotides, the CDR3 is TGTGCCATCAGTGAGACGGCCGGACAGGGGCGTGAAGCTTTCTTT. Translation: CAISETAGQGREAFF. The V call is TRBV10-3, the J call TRBJ1-1; 9 nucleotides agree with TRBD1. V lost 2 bases and J lost 7; bases outside the gene matches: 8. The CDR3 has 15 amino acids. CDR1 is ENHRY, CDR2 SYGVKD, per germline.

This chain joins TRBV27 and TRBJ2-1; 11 bases are shared with TRBD2. The CDR3 spans 16 residues. Germline CDR1 MNHEY, CDR2 SMNVEV (reference sequence). Germline trimming cut 2 bases from V and 8 bases from J; bases unmatched to any gene: 8. The chain's CDR3 is CASSLRVAGGWDEQFF. The CDR3 DNA sequence: TGTGCCAGCAGTTTAAGAGTAGCGGGAGGGTGGGATGAGCAGTTCTTC.

The chain employs TRBV10-3 and TRBJ2-5, with 9 bases identical to TRBD2. Germline lookup yields CDR1 ENHRY and CDR2 SYGVKD. This CDR3 has 15 amino acids. V trimming: 2 bases; J trimming: 5 bases; junction bases outside the gene matches: 6. This CDR3 is CAISEGTSNIETQYF. In DNA, the CDR3 is TGTGCCATCAGTGAGGGGACTAGCAACATTGAGACCCAGTACTTC.

This clone was found once. The chain is built from TRBV5-1 and TRBJ2-2; 7 bases agree with TRBD2. CDR1 SGHRS and CDR2 YFSETQ come from the germline V gene. Losses at the gene ends were 4 bases for V and 4 bases for J; bases not matched to a gene: 10. The CDR3 has 16 amino acids. CDR3 DNA: TGCGCCAGCAGCCCAGGACTAGTCCCAATCACCGGGGAGCTGTTTTTT. It codes for CASSPGLVPITGELFF.

CDR3 nucleotide sequence: TGTGCCAGCTCAGAGGACAGAGTGAACACTGAAGCTTTCTTT. Translating gives CASSEDRVNTEAFF. The chain joins TRBV18 to TRBJ1-1, with D tentatively TRBD1 (6 bases). V gave up 5 bases and J gave up 0 bases, with 10 bases separating them. The germline CDR1 and CDR2 sequences are KGHSH and LQKENI. The CDR3 contains 14 residues.

This clone has only a few counts. V and J are TRBV29-1 and TRBJ1-1; TRBD1 matches at 8 bases. After removal of 7 bases from V and 0 bases from J, the junction contained 7 bases not matched to a gene. Germline V gene sequence: CDR1 SQVTM, CDR2 ANQGSEA. The CDR3 covers 14 residues. The CDR3 protein is CSAVKQGVNTEAFF. The CDR3, as DNA: TGCAGCGCCGTAAAACAGGGGGTGAACACTGAAGCTTTCTTT.

CDR3 DNA sequence: TGTGCCATCCGCGAGTGGGCTCGGACTGAAGCTTTCTTT. Its translation: CAIREWARTEAFF. The J gene is TRBJ1-1, the V gene TRBV10-3; D not resolved. In germline, CDR1 is ENHRY, CDR2 SYGVKD. Trimming stripped 8 bases from V and 5 bases from J, with 15 bases between. The CDR3 is made up of 13 amino acids.

The J gene is TRBJ2-7, the V gene TRBV28, with a possible D match to TRBD2 (6 bases). V lost 2 bases to trimming and J lost 9 bases, with 23 bases between them. Germline CDR1 is MDHEN and CDR2 is SYDVKM. This CDR3 spans 16 amino acids. The CDR3, as DNA: TGTGCCAGCAGTTTACCCAAAACCGGGGTCGCCGGGGGGCAGTACTTC. Translation gives CASSLPKTGVAGGQYF.

The CDR3 DNA reads TGCGCCAGCAGCCAAGATCAGGGGGGATATCAGCCCCAGCATTTT. Amino acid sequence: CASSQDQGGYQPQHF. This chain links TRBV4-1 with TRBJ1-5; the match to TRBD1 covers 7 bases. Germline CDR1 MGHRA, CDR2 YSYEKL. The CDR3 sequence is 15 residues long. After removal of 0 bases from V and 5 bases from J, the junction contained 4 bases not matched to a gene.

This clone was found once. The chain employs TRBV9 and TRBJ2-3; 7 bases map to TRBD2. Germline CDR1 and CDR2: SGDLS and YYNGEE. Trimming took 0 bases from V and 5 from J; bases not matched to a gene: 9. The CDR3 loop spans 16 amino acids. The CDR3: CASSVVHLGGLDTQYF. DNA for the CDR3: TGTGCCAGCAGCGTAGTTCACCTGGGAGGGCTAGATACGCAGTATTTT.

This chain joins TRBV6-5 and TRBJ1-1; no clear D gene. The CDR3 totals 14 residues. Germline V gene lookup returns CDR1 MNHEY and CDR2 SVGAGI. The germline V and J ends were trimmed by 3 bases and 4 bases, with 12 bases remaining between them. CDR3 protein: CASSYSEGPTEAFF. DNA for the CDR3: TGTGCCAGCAGTTATTCGGAGGGCCCCACTGAAGCTTTCTTT.

The CDR3 spells CAWNLEGLGTQYF. As DNA, the CDR3 is TGTGCCTGGAACCTCGAGGGCCTTGGGACCCAGTACTTC. This chain uses TRBV30 with TRBJ2-5, with D possibly being TRBD2 (5 bases). The germline V and J ends were trimmed by 4 bases and 7 bases, with 16 bases remaining between them. Germline V CDR1 and CDR2: GTSNPN, SVGIG (reference sequence). This CDR3 has 13 residues.

This clone was picked up a small number of times. The CDR3 protein is CATSREGTGEQYF. The CDR3 DNA reads TGTGCCACCAGCAGAGAGGGGACAGGGGAGCAGTACTTC. The V call is TRBV15, the J call TRBJ2-7; 9 bases align to TRBD1. The CDR3 spans 13 residues. Germline CDR1 and CDR2: LNHNV and YYDKDF (reference sequence). V lost 0 bases, J lost 7 bases, and 1 base stayed unmatched.